Sequencing of this T cell receptor (beta chain) was carried out in a study of shared clonotypes between healthy human individuals. Study in general: Each donor's CD4 naive and CD4 memory cells filled three plates apiece, CD8 naive two, and CD8 memory one.

Note on this clone: Its antigen is unidentified.

The CDR3 covers 15 residues. V trimming: 8 bases; J trimming: 1 base; junction bases outside the gene matches: 4. The germline CDR1 and CDR2 sequences are MDHEN and SYDVKM. Produced via immunoSEQ multiplex PCR; TCRdb's table is partial and in-frame only. The table shows approximately 650,000 clones, with around 95% occurring only once. Whole-study findings and limits: The study found lower generation probabilities in non-shared clonotypes than in those shared by all four donors.

Naive-designated CD8 cells lacked CD45RO, were positively enriched for CCR7, and omitted terminally differentiated effector memory CD45RA+ cells. The clonotype was recovered from a woman younger than 45 in good health. The sample comprised naive CD8+ T cells sorted from blood. This chain links TRBV28 with TRBJ2-5; 13 nucleotides line up with TRBD2. The CDR3, as DNA: TGTGCCAGCCCGACTAGCGGGAGGACCCAAGAGACCCAGTACTTC. Amino acids: CASPTSGRTQETQYF. Drawing the rest from reference TRBV28 and TRBJ2-5, the complete variable domain is DVKVTQSSRYLVKRTGEKVFLECVQDMDHENMFWYRQDPGLGLRLIYFSYDVKMKEKGDIPEGYSVSREKKERFSLILESASTNQTSMYLCASPTSGRTQETQYFGPGTRLLVL.